Listed here are 8 T cell receptor beta chains from one sample, sequenced in a study of early T cells in non-severe SARS-CoV-2 infection. TCRdb re-called the 5' RACE reads through MiXCR, storing one row per CDR3 protein. In the table there are about 64,000 distinct CDR3 sequences, about 10% of which are singletons. Here the sequenced sample was whole blood, taken at baseline. The receptors originated from an adult who was a healthcare worker with PCR-confirmed SARS-CoV-2 infection or an uninfected control (not recorded which).

The chain joins TRBV7-9 to TRBJ2-5; D uncertain. Germline CDR1 SEHNR, CDR2 FQNEAQ (reference sequence). The V and J ends lost 4 bases and 2 bases respectively, with 8 bases between them. The CDR3 sequence is 13 residues long. CDR3 amino acids: CASSSTNQETQYF. CDR3 nucleotide sequence: TGTGCCAGCAGCTCAACAAATCAAGAGACCCAGTACTTC.

A few counts support this clonotype. The V and J genes are TRBV7-2 and TRBJ2-3, with D perhaps being TRBD1 or TRBD2 (5 bases each). The CDR3 spans 16 residues. V was shortened by 0 bases and J by 0 bases, with 10 bases between the two germline ends. Germline values: CDR1 SGHTA, CDR2 FQGNSA. CDR3 protein: CASSLAGTQSTDTQYF. CDR3 coding DNA: TGTGCCAGCAGCTTAGCCGGGACGCAAAGCACAGATACGCAGTATTTT.

The table lists this clonotype with many counts. V gene TRBV27 combines with J gene TRBJ1-5; 8 bases agree with TRBD1. CDR3 length: 13 amino acids. V dropped 5 bases and J dropped 7; count of bases not matched to a gene: 4. CDR1 is MNHEY, CDR2 SMNVEV, per germline (reference sequence). In DNA, the CDR3 is TGTGCCAGCAGTGGACAGGGCACCCAGCCCCAGCATTTT. It is translated as CASSGQGTQPQHF.

The sample holds many counts of this clonotype. This chain connects TRBV12-3 or TRBV12-4 to TRBJ1-1, with TRBD1 matching 9 bases. V was pared by 6 bases and J by 3 bases, with 5 bases of the junction left unmatched. The CDR3 is 14 amino acids. CDR3 in DNA: TGTGCCAGCAGCAAGACAGGGGGGGACACTGAAGCTTTCTTT. Residues: CASSKTGGDTEAFF.

V gene TRBV20-1 combines with J gene TRBJ1-1; 7 nucleotides agree with TRBD1. This CDR3 contains 14 residues. Germline V CDR1 and CDR2: DFQATT, SNEGSKA (reference sequence). Trimming removed 1 base from V and 6 bases from J; junction bases left unmatched: 8. DNA of the CDR3: TGCAGTGCTAGAGCAACAGGGGTGGTGGCTGAAGCTTTCTTT. Its translation is CSARATGVVAEAFF.

The chain joins TRBV7-2 to TRBJ1-6; D not certain. Trimming stripped 4 bases from V and 5 bases from J, with 3 bases between. The CDR3 sequence is 12 residues long. Germline values: CDR1 SGHTA, CDR2 FQGNSA. Here the CDR3 reads CASSWNNSPLHF. CDR3 bases: TGTGCCAGCAGCTGGAATAATTCACCCCTCCACTTT.

The sample holds a few counts of this clonotype. The chain couples TRBV7-2 to TRBJ2-1; 10 bases match TRBD2. The CDR3 consists of 15 residues. Germline assignment: CDR1 SGHTA and CDR2 FQGNSA. The J segment lost 6 bases and the V segment lost 4 bases, leaving 6 bases of the junction unmatched. The CDR3 DNA reads as TGTGCCAGCAGCTCGATAGCGGGGGGCACCAATGAGCAGTTCTTC. This gives the protein CASSSIAGGTNEQFF.

This clonotype was recorded many times. The genes are TRBV20-1 and TRBJ2-7; D unclear. CDR3 size: 13 residues. CDR1 is DFQATT and CDR2 is SNEGSKA in the germline V gene (reference sequence). Trimming took off 6 bases at V and 0 bases at J, with 12 bases between the two ends. The CDR3 reads CSAWQASSYEQYF. The CDR3 DNA is TGCAGTGCATGGCAGGCGAGCTCCTACGAGCAGTACTTC.